These 9 T cell receptor beta chains originate from one sample sequenced in a study of CD8+CD57+ T cells in acquired aplastic anemia. CDR3 and TCR beta VDJ profiling relied on a genomic DNA template. TCRdb independently ran MiXCR on the reads; one entry per CDR3 protein. Among 200,000 to 250,000 distinct CDR3 sequences, about 59% were seen once, and the ten largest hold 29%. Sequencing was done on a sample of sorted CD4+, CD8+, or CD8+CD57+ T cells (not recorded which) from PBMCs. The receptors come from a human donor in good health.

CDR3 region: CSVFQGNYGYTF. The CDR3 DNA follows: TGCAGCGTGTTCCAGGGGAACTATGGCTACACCTTC. This rearrangement joins TRBV29-1 to TRBJ1-2, with D tentatively TRBD1 (6 bases). The V end lost 6 bases, the J end lost 2 bases, and 10 bases lay between the germline ends. The germline gives CDR1 SQVTM, CDR2 ANQGSEA. This CDR3 has 12 residues.

The table lists this clonotype with many counts. The J gene is TRBJ1-1, the V gene TRBV7-8; D may be TRBD1 (6 bases). This CDR3 spans 15 amino acids. Trimming took off 3 bases at V and 3 bases at J, with 14 bases between the two ends. Germline CDR1 reads SGHVS; CDR2 reads FQNEAQ. CDR3 residues: CASSLAQGHHTEAFF. The CDR3 region has the DNA TGTGCCAGCAGCTTGGCCCAGGGGCACCACACTGAAGCTTTCTTT.

The chain is built from TRBV5-1 and TRBJ1-3; TRBD1 agrees at 8 bases. The CDR3 runs 16 residues. The germline gives CDR1 SGHRS, CDR2 YFSETQ. The trim removed 6 bases at V and 2 bases at J, leaving 10 bases unmatched. The DNA for the CDR3 is TGCGCCAGCACCCCGTCAGGGGGCAGCCCTGGAAACACCATATATTTT. Translating gives CASTPSGGSPGNTIYF.

As for this clonotype: A much bigger clone sits one base away, suggesting this may be a read error. The CDR3 reads CASSAFLNAGVSDEQFF. CDR3 in DNA: TGTGCCAGCAGTGCCTTTCTTAATGCGGGAGTTAGCGATGAGCAGTTCTTC. The gene calls are TRBV6-5 and TRBJ2-1; 7 bases are shared with TRBD2. The junction had 18 bases not matched to a gene; V was cut back by 5 bases and J by 8 bases. The CDR3 length is 17 residues. Germline CDR1 is MNHEY and CDR2 is SVGAGI.

This clonotype was seen a few times. In DNA form, the CDR3 reads TGTGCCAGCGGGGAGAGCTCCTACAATGAGCAGTTCTTC. Protein product: CASGESSYNEQFF. V is TRBV2 and J is TRBJ2-1, with TRBD2 as a possible D gene (5 bases). Between the trimmed V and J ends, which lost 8 bases and 0 bases, there was a span of 8 bases. In germline, CDR1 is SNHLY, CDR2 FYNNEI. This CDR3 region has 13 residues.

This clonotype has at least ten counts. The chain uses TRBV7-7 and TRBJ2-3; 10 nucleotides match TRBD2. This CDR3 contains 16 residues. The junction had 6 bases not matched to a gene; V was cut back by 2 bases and J by 4 bases. Germline-derived CDR1 and CDR2 are SSHAT and FNYEAQ (reference sequence). For the CDR3, the DNA is TGTGCCAGCAGCTTATTCGCTAGCGGGGGTGCAGATACGCAGTATTTT. Protein product: CASSLFASGGADTQYF.

This CDR3 is CASSQDLKVSYEQYF. The CDR3 nucleotides are TGCGCCAGCAGCCAAGATTTGAAGGTCTCCTACGAGCAGTACTTC. V usage is TRBV4-1 and J usage is TRBJ2-7; no clear D gene. This CDR3 is 15 amino acids long. Germline V gives CDR1 MGHRA, CDR2 YSYEKL. Between the trimmed V and J ends, which lost 0 bases and 0 bases, there was a span of 9 bases.

The rearrangement links TRBV7-9 to TRBJ2-5; 12 positions match TRBD2. With V trimmed by 8 bases and J by 3 bases, 16 bases remained unmatched. CDR1 and CDR2 from the germline V gene are SEHNR and FQNEAQ (reference sequence). The CDR3 has 18 amino acids. CDR3 loop: CASEAGTWTSGAKETQYF. The CDR3 nucleotides are TGTGCCAGCGAGGCGGGCACCTGGACTAGCGGGGCTAAAGAGACCCAGTACTTC.

The chain recombines TRBV20-1 with TRBJ2-7; 10 bases align to TRBD2. CDR3 size: 15 residues. After removal of 5 bases from V and 3 bases from J, the junction contained 10 bases not matched to a gene. The germline gives CDR1 DFQATT, CDR2 SNEGSKA (reference sequence). CDR3 DNA sequence: TGCAGTGCTTTACCGGGGAGCGGGAGGGACTACGAGCAGTACTTC. Translated, it gives CSALPGSGRDYEQYF.